This T cell receptor (beta chain) emerged from a study of human T cells and chemical hapten exposure. TCRdb recomputed calls from the RACE reads with MiXCR, one row per CDR3 protein. The table has 380,000 or so distinct CDR3 sequences, approximately 5% seen once. The J segment lost 6 bases and the V segment lost 6 bases, leaving 8 bases of the junction unmatched. CDR3 size: 13 residues. Germline CDR1 and CDR2: ENHRY and SYGVKD. There are a few counts of this clonotype. Described time point: patch test 1, 2 weeks after DPC sensitization. Described treatment: therapeutic diphenylcyclopropenone sensitization with weekly scalp DPC.

The genes are TRBV10-3 and TRBJ2-7; 7 bases are shared with TRBD1. The material was whole blood, obtained in connection with sensitization to the hapten diphenylcyclopropenone (DPC). The clonotype comes from a woman in her forties or fifties with alopecia areata. Some clones in this sample may be carry-over from other donors' samples. The CDR3 loop reads CAISGQVRGEQYF. In nucleotides, the CDR3 is TGTGCCATCAGCGGACAGGTTAGGGGCGAGCAGTACTTC.